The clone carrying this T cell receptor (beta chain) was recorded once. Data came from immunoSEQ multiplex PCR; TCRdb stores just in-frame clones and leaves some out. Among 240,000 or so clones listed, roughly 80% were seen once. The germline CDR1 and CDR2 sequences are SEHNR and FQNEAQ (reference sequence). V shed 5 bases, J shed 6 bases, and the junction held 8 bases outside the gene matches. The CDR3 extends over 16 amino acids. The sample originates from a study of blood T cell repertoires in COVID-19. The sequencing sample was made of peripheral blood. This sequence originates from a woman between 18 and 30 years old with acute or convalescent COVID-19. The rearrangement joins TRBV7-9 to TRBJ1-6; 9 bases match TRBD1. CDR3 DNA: TGTGCCAGCAGCCTGGATGGGACAGGGCTTAATTCACCCCTCCACTTT. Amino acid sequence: CASSLDGTGLNSPLHF.